This record concerns one TCR beta chain sequence. The germline CDR1 and CDR2 sequences are MGHRA and YSYEKL. The ends lost 4 bases at V and 4 bases at J; junction bases unmatched: 11. This CDR3 region has 16 residues. This record belongs to a study of PD-L1 blockade in urothelial cancer. Study as a whole: Of some 28 patients, almost 26 were males with bladder-origin urothelial cancer.

Locally advanced or metastatic urothelial carcinoma affected the patients. Profiled with immunoSEQ multiplex PCR; TCRdb holds only in-frame clones, not every one. This sample carries tens of thousands of clones, 81% of them seen once, and the ten largest clones take 2.5% to 3%. V and J are TRBV4-1 and TRBJ1-2, with 8 bases aligning to TRBD1. The receptor's source is a man between 65 and 80 years old with urothelial cancer. The specimen was PBMCs, collected around atezolizumab (anti-PD-L1) treatment. In DNA, the CDR3 is TGCGCCAGCAGCCCCGGGCAGGCAGGGGGCGGCTATGGCTACACCTTC. It translates to CASSPGQAGGGYGYTF.